This T cell receptor (beta chain) appears in the sequencing data of a study of T cells in tumors after PD-1 blockade. Whole-study context: Patients received pembrolizumab 200 mg every 3 weeks or cemiplimab 350 mg every 2 weeks. During anti-PD-1 treatment, some patients continued daily vismodegib 150 mg. Study results and limitations: Blood contained about 45% of the tumor's TCR clonotypes.

This table comes from immunoSEQ multiplex PCR, and its TCRdb copy is limited to in-frame clones, with some not included. In the table there are tens of thousands of clones, about four fifths of which are singletons. Input was about 616 ng to 6,500 ng of genomic DNA from tumor or blood. The CDR3 length is 17 residues. Germline V gene data show CDR1 as MNHEY and CDR2 as SMNVEV (reference sequence). Trimming removed 6 bases from V and 0 bases from J; junction bases left unmatched: 10. This clone was detected only once. Antigen: not known. This sequence originates from a human donor with basal cell carcinoma. The V and J genes are TRBV27 and TRBJ1-2; 10 positions match TRBD1. Sample: PBMCs, taken before anti-PD-1 treatment. The CDR3 region is CASRRDRGRDSNYGYTF. As DNA, the CDR3 is TGTGCCAGCAGGAGGGACAGGGGCCGCGATTCTAACTATGGCTACACCTTC.